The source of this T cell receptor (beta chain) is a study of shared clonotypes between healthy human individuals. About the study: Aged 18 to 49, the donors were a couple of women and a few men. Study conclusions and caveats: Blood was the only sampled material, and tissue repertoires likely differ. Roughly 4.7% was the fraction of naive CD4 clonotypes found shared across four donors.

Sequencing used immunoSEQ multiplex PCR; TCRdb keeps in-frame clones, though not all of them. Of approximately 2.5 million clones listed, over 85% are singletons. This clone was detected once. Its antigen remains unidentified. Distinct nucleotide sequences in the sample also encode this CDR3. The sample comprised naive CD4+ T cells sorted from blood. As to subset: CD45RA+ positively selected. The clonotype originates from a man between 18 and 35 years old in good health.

The CDR3 loop is CAWSTGYEQYF. The CDR3 DNA follows: TGTGCCTGGTCGACAGGGTACGAGCAGTACTTC. The J gene is TRBJ2-7, the V gene TRBV30; 7 bases match TRBD1. V was pared by 5 bases and J by 4 bases, with 2 bases of the junction left unmatched. CDR1 GTSNPN and CDR2 SVGIG come from the germline V gene (reference sequence). CDR3 size: 11 residues. The full variable domain, completed using reference TRBV30 and TRBJ2-7, is SQTIHQWPATLVQPVGSPLSLECTVEGTSNPNLYWYRQAAGRGLQLLFYSVGIGQISSEVPQNLSASRPQDRQFILSSKKLLLSDSGFYLCAWSTGYEQYFGPGTRLTVT.